Following are 29 T cell receptor beta chains from one sample sequenced in a study of blood T cell repertoires in COVID-19. Clones were sequenced by immunoSEQ multiplex PCR, and TCRdb holds only the in-frame ones, with some missing. Of tens of thousands of clones listed, approximately 82% were seen once; the top ten hold over 10%. Material: peripheral blood. The receptors derive from an elderly man with acute or convalescent COVID-19.

This clone appeared a few times. The chain carries TRBV7-3 and TRBJ2-1; D is perhaps TRBD1 (6 bases). The germline gives CDR1 SGHTA, CDR2 FQGTGA. Trimming cost V 5 bases and J 6 bases, with 11 bases left between them. The CDR3 has 13 amino acids. Here the CDR3 DNA reads TGTGCCAGCAGCCAGGGGTACCTCAATGAGCAGTTCTTC. Translation: CASSQGYLNEQFF.

The V call is TRBV5-1, the J call TRBJ1-2; TRBD1 agrees at 8 bases. This CDR3 region has 14 residues. The germline V gene encodes CDR1 SGHRS and CDR2 YFSETQ. Germline trimming cut 0 bases from V and 11 bases from J; bases unmatched to any gene: 9. The chain's CDR3 is CASSLDGQGGGYTF. The DNA for the CDR3 is TGCGCCAGCAGCTTGGATGGACAGGGCGGAGGTTACACCTTC.

The chain has TRBV14 and TRBJ2-7; 7 bases map to TRBD2. CDR1 SGHDN and CDR2 FVKESK come from the germline V gene. The CDR3 has 14 residues. Losses at the gene ends were 2 bases for V and 6 bases for J; bases not matched to a gene: 7. CDR3 amino acids: CASSQWGGWSEQYF. CDR3 sequence (DNA): TGTGCCAGCAGCCAATGGGGGGGTTGGAGCGAGCAGTACTTC.

This chain connects TRBV27 to TRBJ2-6; unclear D gene. This CDR3 comprises 19 residues. CDR1 and CDR2 (germline): MNHEY, SMNVEV (reference sequence). V dropped 5 bases and J dropped 1 base, with 21 bases sitting between them. The CDR3 nucleotides are TGTGCCAGCAGTCCCTGGAGTTATGACCATCTGTCTGGGGCCAACGTCCTGACTTTC. Encoded protein: CASSPWSYDHLSGANVLTF.

The chain links TRBV10-2 to TRBJ1-5; D is undetermined. Germline V gives CDR1 WSHSY, CDR2 SAAADI. Trimming left V 4 bases short and J 2 bases short, with 6 bases between. CDR3 length: 13 residues. In DNA, the CDR3 is TGCGCCAGCAGTGCTTTTGGCAATCAGCCCCAGCATTTT. This codes for CASSAFGNQPQHF.

J is TRBJ1-1 and V is TRBV5-4, with TRBD1 as a possible D gene (5 bases). Germline V CDR1 and CDR2: SGHNT, YYREEE (reference sequence). V lost 0 bases and J 0 bases, leaving 6 bases between the germline ends. The CDR3 spans 14 residues. The CDR3: CASSLETVNTEAFF. Written as DNA, the CDR3 is TGTGCCAGCAGCTTGGAGACAGTGAACACTGAAGCTTTCTTT. Full variable domain (remainder filled in from reference TRBV5-4 and TRBJ1-1): ETGVTQSPTHLIKTRGQQVTLRCSSQSGHNTVSWYQQALGQGPQFIFQYYREEENGRGNFPPRFSGLQFPNYSSELNVNALELDDSALYLCASSLETVNTEAFFGQGTRLTVV.

This chain joins TRBV12-3 or TRBV12-4 and TRBJ2-1; D uncertain. The CDR3 is 13 amino acids. V lost 3 bases and J 3 bases, leaving 6 bases between the germline ends. The CDR3 DNA reads as TGTGCCAGCAGTTTGGGCAACTACAATGAGCAGTTCTTC. Protein: CASSLGNYNEQFF.

The chain couples TRBV18 to TRBJ2-1; unclear D gene. The germline V gene encodes CDR1 KGHSH and CDR2 LQKENI. Trimming stripped 6 bases from V and 6 bases from J, with 12 bases between. This CDR3 spans 13 amino acids. The CDR3 DNA follows: TGTGCCAGCTCCCCCTCGAGAGCCAATGAGCAGTTCTTC. Amino acid sequence: CASSPSRANEQFF.

The V gene is TRBV24-1, the J gene TRBJ2-2; tentatively, D is TRBD2 (5 bases). Deletions cut 4 bases from V and 7 bases from J, with 15 bases between. Germline V gives CDR1 KGHDR, CDR2 SFDVKD. The CDR3 length is 15 residues. The CDR3, as DNA: TGTGCCACCAGTGACACCCAGAGGGCTGGCGGGGAGCTGTTTTTT. It is translated as CATSDTQRAGGELFF.

V and J are TRBV10-3 and TRBJ1-3, with D possibly TRBD1 on 5 matching bases. The germline V gene has CDR1 ENHRY and CDR2 SYGVKD. With 5 bases removed from V and 0 bases from J, the gap between germline ends came to 11 bases. This CDR3 comprises 15 residues. The CDR3 sequence: CAISRQTISGNTIYF. CDR3 bases: TGTGCCATCAGTAGACAGACCATCTCTGGAAACACCATATATTTT.

The chain recombines TRBV9 with TRBJ2-1; tentatively, D is TRBD2 (5 bases). V lost 3 bases, J lost 9 bases, and 13 bases lay in between. The V gene's germline CDR1 is SGDLS and CDR2 YYNGEE. The CDR3 length is 13 residues. The DNA of the CDR3 is TGTGCCAGCAGCGCCCAGAGGGTGAGTGAGCAGTTCTTC. Amino acid sequence: CASSAQRVSEQFF.

The genes are TRBV28 and TRBJ1-1, with a weak D call TRBD1 (6 bases). CDR3 size: 15 residues. The ends were cut back, 1 base at V and 5 bases at J, with 14 bases in the middle. The germline V gene has CDR1 MDHEN and CDR2 SYDVKM. The CDR3 sequence: CASSLSKQGVTEAFF. DNA for the CDR3: TGTGCCAGCAGTTTATCAAAACAGGGAGTTACTGAAGCTTTCTTT.

In this sample, this clone turned up a few times. J is TRBJ2-5 and V is TRBV25-1; no firm D call. Germline CDR1 and CDR2: MGHDK and SYGVNS. Between the trimmed V and J ends, which lost 3 bases and 3 bases, there was a span of 5 bases. The CDR3 sequence is 12 residues long. The CDR3 sequence is CASSEAEETQYF. CDR3 DNA: TGTGCCAGCAGTGAGGCGGAAGAGACCCAGTACTTC.

This rearrangement joins TRBV19 to TRBJ2-1; 10 nucleotides line up with TRBD2. The CDR3 is 15 amino acids. Germline CDR1 reads LNHDA; CDR2 reads SQIVND (reference sequence). J lost 7 bases, V lost 4 bases, and 7 bases had no gene match. The CDR3 protein is CASSTPSGGRNEQFF. DNA of the CDR3: TGTGCCAGTAGTACCCCTAGCGGGGGCAGGAATGAGCAGTTCTTC.

The sample holds a few counts of this clone. Here the CDR3 reads CSVDKRKSSYNEQFF. DNA of the CDR3: TGCAGCGTTGATAAGCGGAAGAGCTCCTACAATGAGCAGTTCTTC. The chain combines TRBV29-1 with TRBJ2-1; D might be TRBD2 (5 bases). Trimming took 3 bases from V and 0 from J, leaving 12 bases between them. This CDR3 is built from 15 residues. CDR1 and CDR2 (germline): SQVTM, ANQGSEA.

This clone has a handful of counts. The chain links TRBV29-1 to TRBJ1-1; TRBD1 aligns across 9 bases. Germline V gene sequence: CDR1 SQVTM, CDR2 ANQGSEA. V shed 6 bases, J shed 0 bases, and the junction held 8 bases outside the gene matches. CDR3 length: 15 amino acids. The CDR3 DNA reads TGCAGCGTGACCCCCGGGACAGGGATGAACACTGAAGCTTTCTTT. It encodes CSVTPGTGMNTEAFF.

This clone has a handful of counts. The V gene is TRBV19, the J gene TRBJ1-6; D is ambiguous. The V gene lost 3 bases and the J gene lost 9 bases, with 6 bases spanning the gap. Germline V gene sequence: CDR1 LNHDA, CDR2 SQIVND (reference sequence). The CDR3 covers 12 residues. CDR3 nucleotides: TGTGCCAGTAGTATTGAGGGTTCACCCCTCCACTTT. This codes for CASSIEGSPLHF.

The chain carries TRBV6-5 and TRBJ2-1, with a weak D call TRBD2 (6 bases). The germline V gene has CDR1 MNHEY and CDR2 SVGAGI. Trimming took 5 bases from V and 9 from J, leaving 17 bases between them. CDR3 length: 14 amino acids. CDR3 protein: CASSSSGFGGEQFF. CDR3 DNA: TGTGCCAGCAGTAGTTCAGGGTTCGGGGGTGAGCAGTTCTTC.

This chain uses TRBV5-1 with TRBJ2-7; the match to TRBD2 covers 10 bases. Germline CDR1 and CDR2: SGHRS and YFSETQ. The CDR3 totals 16 residues. V shed 3 bases and J 5 bases; nucleotides not matched to a gene: 11. CDR3 protein: CASSSLPTSGRDEQYF. The DNA for the CDR3 is TGCGCCAGCAGCTCCCTGCCGACTAGCGGGCGTGACGAGCAGTACTTC.

The chain combines TRBV15 with TRBJ1-2, with a tentative D call TRBD1 (6 bases). The CDR3 sequence is 15 residues long. Germline V lookup: CDR1 LNHNV, CDR2 YYDKDF (reference sequence). The V end lost 0 bases, the J end lost 2 bases, and 10 bases lay between the germline ends. The CDR3 bases are TGTGCCACCAGCAGAGACCCACAGGGAAACTATGGCTACACCTTC. Translating gives CATSRDPQGNYGYTF.

The chain uses TRBV5-1 and TRBJ2-4, with D perhaps matching TRBD1 (6 bases). Germline lookup yields CDR1 SGHRS and CDR2 YFSETQ. V lost 5 bases and J lost 3, with 12 bases in between. This CDR3 has 14 residues. The CDR3 protein is CASSPQGSKNIQYF. The DNA for the CDR3 is TGCGCCAGCAGTCCACAGGGAAGCAAAAACATTCAGTACTTC.

The CDR3, as DNA: TGTGCCAGCAGCGGGACTAGCGGCACAGATACGCAGTATTTT. Translation gives CASSGTSGTDTQYF. V usage is TRBV9 and J usage is TRBJ2-3; 9 positions agree with TRBD2. Per the germline V gene, CDR1 is SGDLS and CDR2 is YYNGEE. This CDR3 is built from 14 residues. V trimming: 3 bases; J trimming: 1 base; junction bases outside the gene matches: 0.

The J gene is TRBJ2-3, the V gene TRBV27; tentative D call: TRBD2 (6 bases). This CDR3 is 15 amino acids long. Germline loops: CDR1 MNHEY, CDR2 SMNVEV (reference sequence). V was pared by 3 bases and J by 6 bases, with 16 bases between. Here the CDR3 DNA reads TGTGCCAGCAGTTTCCGGGGGAGAGGGGAGGATACGCAGTATTTT. Its translation: CASSFRGRGEDTQYF.

The V gene is TRBV12-3 or TRBV12-4, the J gene TRBJ1-1; TRBD1 might be the D (6 bases). The CDR3 is made up of 13 amino acids. V lost 6 bases and J lost 0, with 8 bases in between. The CDR3 region has the DNA TGTGCCAGCAGAGGACAGCTGAACACTGAAGCTTTCTTT. This gives the protein CASRGQLNTEAFF.

This clone was seen only a few times. V usage is TRBV27 and J usage is TRBJ2-2; the D is unclear. Trimming stripped 4 bases from V and 1 base from J, with 10 bases between. The CDR3 is made up of 15 amino acids. Germline V gene lookup returns CDR1 MNHEY and CDR2 SMNVEV (reference sequence). DNA for the CDR3: TGTGCCAGCAGTTCCTCTAGAATGAACACCGGGGAGCTGTTTTTT. Translating it yields CASSSSRMNTGELFF.

This chain links TRBV19 with TRBJ1-2; D ambiguous. The V and J ends lost 1 base and 1 base respectively, with 4 bases between them. The CDR3 has 13 amino acids. Germline CDR1 and CDR2: LNHDA and SQIVND (reference sequence). In DNA, the CDR3 is TGTGCCAGTAGTATAGGAGTTAACTATGGCTACACCTTC. Its protein is CASSIGVNYGYTF.

This clone was recorded a few times. The genes are TRBV6-2 or TRBV6-3 and TRBJ2-1; TRBD2 matches 8 bases. V shed 5 bases, J shed 4 bases, and the junction held 7 bases outside the gene matches. The CDR3 is made up of 15 amino acids. Germline V gene sequence: CDR1 MNHEY, CDR2 SVGEGT. The CDR3 loop reads CASSGLARVYNEQFF. CDR3 bases: TGTGCCAGCAGTGGACTAGCTCGGGTTTACAATGAGCAGTTCTTC.

The chain recombines TRBV5-1 with TRBJ2-1; D might be TRBD1 (6 bases). The CDR3 sequence is 13 residues long. Germline loops: CDR1 SGHRS, CDR2 YFSETQ. V lost 3 bases and J lost 5, with 9 bases in between. This chain's CDR3 is CASSYAGDNEQFF. For the CDR3, the DNA is TGCGCCAGCAGCTACGCAGGGGACAATGAGCAGTTCTTC.

The chain employs TRBV24-1 and TRBJ2-1; the D gene is possibly TRBD2 (5 bases). Per germline, CDR1 KGHDR and CDR2 SFDVKD. The V end lost 4 bases, the J end lost 5 bases, and 17 bases lay between the germline ends. This CDR3 spans 16 amino acids. The CDR3 nucleotides are TGTGCCACCAGTGACACCCGTGGGAGTCTGAACAATGAGCAGTTCTTC. Encoded protein: CATSDTRGSLNNEQFF.